This TCR beta chain was found in a study of PD-1 blockade in classical Hodgkin lymphoma. Regarding time point: cycle 4 day 1 (C4D1), after less than seven weeks of nivolumab. Every patient was affected by relapse after autologous stem cell transplantation, while exposure to brentuximab vedotin was not uniform. Germline loops: CDR1 SGHKS, CDR2 YYEKEE (reference sequence). The CDR3 covers 13 residues. V lost 6 bases and J 6 bases, leaving 16 bases between the germline ends. Only in-frame clones appear in the TCRdb table, and some are missing; sequencing was by immunoSEQ multiplex PCR. In the table there are some 20,000 clones, 70% to 90% of which are singletons. Study results and limitations: In newly diagnosed patients, baseline TCR diversity was reportedly below that of healthy donors. Baseline diversity was lower in partial responders and progressors than complete responders.

As concerns this clone: Its antigen is not identified.

The J gene is TRBJ2-7, the V gene TRBV5-5; the D is unclear. This clonotype originated in a human donor with classical Hodgkin lymphoma. The specimen comprised peripheral blood mononuclear cells (PBMCs), sampled before the fourth cycle of nivolumab. The DNA for the CDR3 is TGTGCCAGCACGCGTCTGTGGGTCACCGAGCAGTACTTC. Translating it yields CASTRLWVTEQYF.